Detailed here is one T cell receptor beta chain. The antigen remains undetermined. The sample is drawn from a study of T cell responses to AZD1222 COVID-19 vaccine. General observations from the study: Following two doses of AZD1222, Spike-specific TCR breadth and depth rose.

The CDR3 is 14 residues long. The V gene's germline CDR1 is MNHEY and CDR2 SVGEGT. V was clipped by 4 bases and J by 6 bases, with 16 bases between them. The assay was immunoSEQ multiplex PCR, and TCRdb's table has in-frame clones only and misses some. The sample gives 65,000 to 80,000 clones, 90% of which show up once; 3.5% to 5% is in the top ten. This specimen was peripheral blood, taken on day 0 of AZD1222 vaccination. The V call is TRBV6-2 or TRBV6-3, the J call TRBJ2-7; D remains ambiguous. The receptor comes from an adult in good health. The CDR3 here is CASSFAGTYSEQYF. DNA of the CDR3: TGTGCCAGCAGTTTCGCCGGAACCTACTCCGAGCAGTACTTC.